The 17 T cell receptor beta chains below were found in one sample sequenced in a study of Graves' ophthalmopathy and Graves' hyperthyroidism. Transcripts of RNA were the source for amplifying TCR beta CDR3 regions. Second-round multiplex PCR followed a first-round RT-PCR using HTBI primers. MiXCR, run by TCRdb on the multiplex PCR reads, gives a single entry per CDR3 protein. Among about 1.1 million distinct CDR3 sequences listed, 36% were seen once. The source material was peripheral blood or thyroid tissue (not recorded which). The source is an adult man with Graves' hyperthyroidism.

This clonotype was seen at least ten times. The CDR3 protein is CASSLASGGSSNQPQHF. The CDR3 DNA reads as TGTGCCAGCAGCTTGGCCTCAGGGGGCTCGAGCAATCAGCCCCAGCATTTT. The chain links TRBV7-9 to TRBJ1-5; TRBD1 agrees at 8 bases. This CDR3 comprises 17 residues. After removal of 3 bases from V and 1 base from J, the junction contained 8 bases not matched to a gene. Germline assignment: CDR1 SEHNR and CDR2 FQNEAQ (reference sequence).

A remark on this clonotype: This could be a read error, since a much larger clone is one nucleotide away. This likely comes from a read error, as the CDR3 has no conserved phenylalanine or tryptophan at its end. This chain joins TRBV29-1 and TRBJ2-7; 7 bases match TRBD1. Per germline, CDR1 SQVTM and CDR2 ANQGSEA. J gave up 6 bases and V 6 bases, and 11 bases lay outside the gene matches. The CDR3 is 13 amino acids. This chain's CDR3 is CSVITGVVGEQYL. As DNA, the CDR3 is TGCAGCGTGATCACAGGGGTTGTCGGCGAGCAGTACCTC.

This clonotype has a count of ten or more. The chain has TRBV13 and TRBJ2-7, with D tentatively TRBD1 (6 bases). V was cut by 5 bases and J by 4 bases, with 9 bases left in between. CDR1 and CDR2 (germline): PRHDT, FYEKMQ (reference sequence). The CDR3 length is 12 residues. The CDR3 sequence is CASSIRGYEQYF. The CDR3 DNA is TGTGCCAGCAGCATTAGGGGGTACGAGCAGTACTTC.

J is TRBJ2-7 and V is TRBV7-2; no clear D. V gave up 6 bases and J gave up 3 bases, with 15 bases separating them. In germline, CDR1 is SGHTA, CDR2 FQGNSA. This CDR3 region has 14 residues. The CDR3 DNA is TGTGCCAGCAGTTTGATAGCAGCTGTCTACGAGCAGTACTTC. Its translation: CASSLIAAVYEQYF.

CDR3 bases: TGTGCCAGCAGAGCTCCCGGGACAGGGGGCGCCGAGCAGTACTTC. It specifies CASRAPGTGGAEQYF. The V and J genes are TRBV10-3 and TRBJ2-7; 12 bases map to TRBD1. Germline assignment: CDR1 ENHRY and CDR2 SYGVKD. V was clipped by 10 bases and J by 6 bases; unmatched bases: 13. The CDR3 is 15 residues long.

V gene TRBV11-2 combines with J gene TRBJ1-3; D is unclear. The CDR3 is made up of 15 amino acids. V was pared by 4 bases and J by 0 bases, with 10 bases between. Germline V gene data show CDR1 as SGHAT and CDR2 as FQNNGV. The CDR3 region has the DNA TGTGCCAGCAGCTCCACGGAGCTCTCTGGAAACACCATATATTTT. This translates into CASSSTELSGNTIYF.

Note on this clonotype: This could be a read error, since a much larger clone is one nucleotide away. This rearrangement joins TRBV12-3 or TRBV12-4 to TRBJ1-2, with TRBD1 matching over 8 bases. The CDR3 consists of 14 residues. V was clipped by 8 bases and J by 4 bases; unmatched bases: 9. Here the CDR3 reads CASGEQGVRYGYTF. CDR3 bases: TGTGCCAGCGGGGAACAGGGGGTTCGCTATGGCTACACCTTC.

This clonotype has at least ten counts. The chain has TRBV29-1 and TRBJ2-5; 7 positions agree with TRBD1. The V segment lost 0 bases and the J segment 2 bases; nucleotides outside the gene matches: 3. The CDR3 sequence is 14 residues long. Germline V lookup: CDR1 SQVTM, CDR2 ANQGSEA. The CDR3: CSVEDWGQQETQYF. DNA for the CDR3: TGCAGCGTTGAAGATTGGGGACAGCAAGAGACCCAGTACTTC.

Turning to this clonotype: This is likely a read error, given that the CDR3 carries no conserved phenylalanine or tryptophan at its end. The limits of the CDR3 on the DNA are not certain, so only TCRdb's listed CDR3 is given. This CDR3 reads CAISDATIS. This chain uses TRBV10-3 with TRBJ2-7. Germline V CDR1 and CDR2: ENHRY, SYGVKD. The CDR3 spans 9 residues, counting both ends.

Only a few counts were recorded for this clonotype. The chain joins TRBV10-2 to TRBJ1-5; D remains unclear. CDR1 and CDR2 (germline): WSHSY, SAAADI. V dropped 4 bases and J dropped 7 bases, with 11 bases sitting between them. The CDR3 totals 13 residues. The CDR3 sequence is CASSVGRFQPQHF. CDR3 nucleotides: TGCGCCAGCAGTGTCGGGAGGTTCCAGCCCCAGCATTTT.

Here the CDR3 DNA reads TGTGCCAGCAGACTCACTCAGGGGGAACGGGACCCGAACACTGAAGCTTTCTTT. Amino acids: CASRLTQGERDPNTEAFF. The chain combines TRBV19 with TRBJ1-1; 7 bases are a match to TRBD1. The germline V gene has CDR1 LNHDA and CDR2 SQIVND (reference sequence). This CDR3 has 18 amino acids. V was pared by 9 bases and J by 1 base, with 20 bases of the junction left unmatched.

The table lists this clonotype with many counts. The chain recombines TRBV19 with TRBJ2-2, with TRBD1 matching 7 bases. Looked up from germline, CDR1 is LNHDA and CDR2 is SQIVND (reference sequence). CDR3 length: 14 residues. V shed 6 bases, J shed 2 bases, and the junction held 3 bases outside the gene matches. The CDR3 region has the DNA TGTGCCAGTAGATACAGGGGAAACACCGGGGAGCTGTTTTTT. Protein sequence: CASRYRGNTGELFF.

The J gene is TRBJ1-2, the V gene TRBV2, with 10 positions matching TRBD1. Germline CDR1 reads SNHLY; CDR2 reads FYNNEI. This CDR3 has 14 residues. Losses at the gene ends were 4 bases for V and 4 bases for J; bases not matched to a gene: 3. CDR3 DNA sequence: TGTGCCAGCAGTGTGGGACAGGGGATCTATGGCTACACCTTC. Translating gives CASSVGQGIYGYTF. Using reference TRBV2 and TRBJ1-2 for the parts outside the CDR3, the full variable domain is EPEVTQTPSHQVTQMGQEVILRCVPISNHLYFYWYRQILGQKVEFLVSFYNNEISEKSEIFDDQFSVERPDGSNFTLKIRSTKLEDSAMYFCASSVGQGIYGYTFGSGTRLTVV.

Concerning this clonotype itself: A much larger clone sits a single nucleotide away, making a read error possible. V and J are TRBV7-8 and TRBJ2-5; TRBD1 is a possible D gene (6 bases). Looked up from germline, CDR1 is SGHVS and CDR2 is FQNEAQ. There are 16 residues in the CDR3. V dropped 1 base and J dropped 3 bases, with 15 bases sitting between them. The CDR3 nucleotides read TGTGCCAGCAGCTTAGGAGACTGGGCAGGGGAAGAGACCCAGTACTTC. It is translated as CASSLGDWAGEETQYF.

The chain is built from TRBV2 and TRBJ2-7; 7 positions match TRBD1. Per the germline V gene, CDR1 is SNHLY and CDR2 is FYNNEI. CDR3 length equals 14 residues. Trimming took 6 bases from V and 3 from J; bases not matched to a gene: 8. CDR3 in amino acids: CASSPSDRFYEQYF. For the CDR3, the DNA is TGTGCCAGCAGCCCCTCGGACAGGTTCTACGAGCAGTACTTC.

The chain has TRBV2 and TRBJ1-1, with D unresolved. In germline, CDR1 is SNHLY, CDR2 FYNNEI. The CDR3 extends over 11 amino acids. CDR3 sequence: CADLGESEAFF. In nucleotides, the CDR3 is TGTGCTGACCTTGGGGAGTCTGAAGCTTTCTTT.

The chain carries TRBV12-3 or TRBV12-4 and TRBJ2-5; 8 nucleotides match TRBD1. This CDR3 contains 15 residues. Trimming at V came to 3 bases and at J to 4 bases, leaving 7 bases not matched to a gene. CDR3 sequence: CASSFPGTGVETQYF. The CDR3 nucleotides are TGTGCCAGCAGTTTCCCGGGGACAGGAGTAGAGACCCAGTACTTC.